This entry concerns a single TCR beta chain. What it binds is not known. Sequenced by immunoSEQ multiplex PCR; TCRdb stores in-frame clones only, minus some. The sample has tens of thousands of clones; roughly 85% are singletons. These data come from a study of OX40 agonist ivuxolimab in advanced cancers. Study as a whole: Patients were treated with intravenous ivuxolimab, dosed at 0.01 to 10 mg/kg and infused every 2 weeks. Cancers in dose escalation were hepatocellular, melanoma, renal cell and head and neck.

Notes on the study in general: Averaging showed that CD8+ T cells had more expanded clones than CD4+ did. It was not determined which antigens were specifically recognized by the peripheral T cells that had undergone clonal expansion.

The CDR3 runs to 14 residues. V trimming: 3 bases; J trimming: 3 bases; junction bases outside the gene matches: 4. Germline V gene sequence: CDR1 SQVTM, CDR2 ANQGSEA. The receptor was derived from an adult with an advanced solid tumor such as melanoma, head and neck, liver or kidney cancer. V is TRBV29-1 and J is TRBJ2-2, with 7 nucleotides matching TRBD1. The sequenced sample was CD4+ or CD8+ T cells sorted from blood, obtained in a trial of the OX40 agonist ivuxolimab. The chain's CDR3 is CSVEGTEYTGELFF. Written as DNA, the CDR3 is TGCAGCGTTGAGGGGACAGAGTACACCGGGGAGCTGTTTTTT.